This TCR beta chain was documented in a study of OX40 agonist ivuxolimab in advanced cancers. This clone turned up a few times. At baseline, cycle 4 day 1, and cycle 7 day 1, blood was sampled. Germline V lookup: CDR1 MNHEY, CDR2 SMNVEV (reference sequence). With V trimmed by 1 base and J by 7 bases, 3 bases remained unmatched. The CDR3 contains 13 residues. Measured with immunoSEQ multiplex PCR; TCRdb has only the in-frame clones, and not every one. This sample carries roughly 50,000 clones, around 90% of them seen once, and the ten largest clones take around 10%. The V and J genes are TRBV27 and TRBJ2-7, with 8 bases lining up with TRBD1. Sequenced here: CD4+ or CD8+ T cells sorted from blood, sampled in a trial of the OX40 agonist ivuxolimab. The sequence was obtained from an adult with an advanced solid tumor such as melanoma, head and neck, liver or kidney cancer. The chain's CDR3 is CASSLFTGGEQYF. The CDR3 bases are TGTGCCAGCAGTTTATTTACAGGGGGGGAGCAGTACTTC.